These 16 T cell receptor beta chains originate from one sample sequenced in a study of T cell repertoires in cytomegalovirus infection. These receptors' antigens are unknown. One entry per CDR3 protein results from TCRdb running MiXCR on the reads. The sample lists about 900,000 distinct CDR3 sequences; approximately 33% were seen once. Material: cultured CD8+ T cells from PBMCs, obtained from culture after CMV antigen stimulation. The source of these receptors is a human donor in good health (CMV status not recorded). Some clones in this sample may be carry-over from other donors' samples.

The CDR3 region is CASSYPPGSGGYQKTQYF. The CDR3 DNA follows: TGTGCCAGCAGTTACCCCCCCGGTAGCGGGGGGTATCAAAAGACCCAGTACTTC. V usage is TRBV6-5 and J usage is TRBJ2-5; TRBD2 aligns across 10 bases. This CDR3 has 18 residues. The V gene's germline CDR1 is MNHEY and CDR2 SVGAGI. The junction had 15 bases not matched to a gene; V was cut back by 2 bases and J by 6 bases.

The rearrangement joins TRBV27 to TRBJ1-5, with D unresolved. Germline CDR1 and CDR2: MNHEY and SMNVEV (reference sequence). Trimming left V 0 bases short and J 6 bases short, with 12 bases between. This CDR3 region has 15 residues. The DNA of the CDR3 is TGTGCCAGCAGTTTATCGGCCGGGTATGGTCAGCCCCAGCATTTT. Translated, it gives CASSLSAGYGQPQHF.

The chain employs TRBV6-6 and TRBJ2-1; TRBD1 is a possible D gene (5 bases). V was shortened by 2 bases and J by 4 bases, with 12 bases between the two germline ends. CDR1 and CDR2 from the germline V gene are MNHNY and SVGAGI (reference sequence). This CDR3 has 15 residues. The CDR3 loop is CASSYLDKLYNEQFF. The CDR3 DNA sequence: TGTGCCAGCAGTTACCTGGACAAGTTATACAATGAGCAGTTCTTC.

The chain uses TRBV7-9 and TRBJ1-1, with 8 bases identical to TRBD1. V lost 10 bases to trimming and J lost 8 bases; unmatched junction nucleotides: 3. The CDR3 length is 10 residues. CDR1 and CDR2 (germline): SEHNR, FQNEAQ (reference sequence). The CDR3 reads CATGGREAFF. The CDR3 DNA follows: TGTGCCACAGGGGGCAGAGAAGCTTTCTTT.

CDR3 region: CASSPLDLTYADTQYF. The CDR3 bases are TGTGCCAGCAGCCCTTTGGACCTTACCTACGCAGATACGCAGTATTTT. This chain links TRBV12-3 or TRBV12-4 with TRBJ2-3; D remains unclear. The V end was cut by 6 bases, the J end by 4 bases, with 20 bases between. The length of the CDR3 is 16 residues.

This clonotype has a handful of counts. This chain uses TRBV15 with TRBJ1-1; D gene uncertain. The CDR3 spans 15 residues. Trimming shortened V by 0 bases and J by 0 bases, and 8 bases separated the two germline ends. CDR1 is LNHNV, CDR2 YYDKDF, per germline (reference sequence). The CDR3, as DNA: TGTGCCACCAGCAGAGATAGGGCTCTGAACACTGAAGCTTTCTTT. As protein: CATSRDRALNTEAFF.

The chain joins TRBV12-3 or TRBV12-4 to TRBJ2-3; TRBD1 matches 7 bases. Trimming removed 7 bases from V and 2 bases from J; junction bases left unmatched: 6. CDR3 length: 14 amino acids. CDR3 amino acids: CASTTGQLTDTQYF. CDR3 DNA sequence: TGTGCCAGCACCACGGGACAGCTCACAGATACGCAGTATTTT.

The sample holds many counts of this clonotype. The chain joins TRBV7-8 to TRBJ1-5; D unresolved. Germline values: CDR1 SGHVS, CDR2 FQNEAQ. This CDR3 has 17 residues. V was shortened by 2 bases and J by 0 bases, with 14 bases between the two germline ends. CDR3 sequence (DNA): TGTGCCAGCAGCTTATACCCCGGGCCGGATAGCAATCAGCCCCAGCATTTT. As protein: CASSLYPGPDSNQPQHF.

This clonotype is medium-sized within its sample. The V and J genes are TRBV7-2 and TRBJ2-1; perhaps TRBD2 as D (5 bases). The germline V gene has CDR1 SGHTA and CDR2 FQGNSA. The CDR3 loop spans 17 amino acids. V was pared by 1 base and J by 2 bases, with 15 bases between. CDR3 DNA sequence: TGTGCCAGCAGCTTAGACCCGGTTGCGGGCGCCTACAATGAGCAGTTCTTC. Translated: CASSLDPVAGAYNEQFF.

This clonotype appeared many times. The chain recombines TRBV12-3 or TRBV12-4 with TRBJ2-2; tentatively, D is TRBD2 (6 bases). There are 18 residues in the CDR3. V was clipped by 4 bases and J by 6 bases, with 24 bases between them. The CDR3 loop reads CASSSLKGSPRGAGELFF. DNA for the CDR3: TGTGCCAGCAGTTCCCTAAAGGGATCGCCCCGCGGGGCCGGGGAGCTGTTTTTT.

V is TRBV7-9 and J is TRBJ2-7; the match to TRBD1 covers 11 bases. Germline lookup yields CDR1 SEHNR and CDR2 FQNEAQ (reference sequence). This CDR3 region has 13 residues. Trimming at V came to 8 bases and at J to 3 bases, leaving 3 bases not matched to a gene. DNA of the CDR3: TGTGCCAGCCGCGGGACAGGGGGCTACGAGCAGTACTTC. Translating gives CASRGTGGYEQYF.

V gene TRBV29-1 combines with J gene TRBJ2-3, with D possibly being TRBD2 (6 bases). The germline V gene has CDR1 SQVTM and CDR2 ANQGSEA. CDR3 length: 15 residues. Trimming took 0 bases from V and 2 from J, leaving 12 bases between them. CDR3 in amino acids: CSVEDRDFYTDTQYF. The CDR3 region has the DNA TGCAGCGTTGAAGATCGGGACTTTTACACAGATACGCAGTATTTT.

This clonotype occurred a few times. The chain employs TRBV7-8 and TRBJ1-1; a possible D gene is TRBD1 (6 bases). The CDR3 has 16 amino acids. Looked up from germline, CDR1 is SGHVS and CDR2 is FQNEAQ. The V gene lost 3 bases and the J gene lost 3 bases, with 17 bases spanning the gap. CDR3: CASSFTGSGIDTEAFF. The CDR3 region has the DNA TGTGCCAGCAGCTTTACAGGGTCTGGGATTGACACTGAAGCTTTCTTT.

The chain uses TRBV6-5 and TRBJ1-4; D gene unclear. The germline V and J ends were trimmed by 1 base and 7 bases, with 13 bases remaining between them. Germline CDR1 reads MNHEY; CDR2 reads SVGAGI. CDR3 length equals 15 residues. This chain's CDR3 is CASSYFGPGGEKLFF. In nucleotides, the CDR3 is TGTGCCAGCAGTTACTTCGGTCCCGGCGGTGAAAAACTGTTTTTT.

CDR3 in DNA: TGTGCCAGCGCATTGAAGGTCTCCTACGAGCAGTACGTC. Translating it yields CASALKVSYEQYV. The rearrangement joins TRBV27 to TRBJ2-7; D remains unclear. Germline-derived CDR1 and CDR2 are MNHEY and SMNVEV (reference sequence). Deletions cut 8 bases from V and 0 bases from J, with 11 bases between. This CDR3 is 13 amino acids long.

This clonotype was seen only a few times. V usage is TRBV20-1 and J usage is TRBJ1-3, with TRBD1 matching over 8 bases. The J segment lost 4 bases and the V segment lost 5 bases, leaving 7 bases of the junction unmatched. CDR1 and CDR2 (germline): DFQATT, SNEGSKA (reference sequence). The CDR3 sequence is 14 residues long. The DNA of the CDR3 is TGCAGTGCTCCCGGACAGGGACAGGGAAACACCATATATTTT. It is translated as CSAPGQGQGNTIYF.